This TCR beta chain is drawn from a study of T cells in Graves' hyperthyroidism and ophthalmopathy. Regarding the study as a whole: The model made its ophthalmopathy prediction, and onset followed a median around 6.9 months later.

PBMCs were derived from under 13 ml fresh peripheral blood. Amplification targeted TCR beta CDR3 regions from RNA transcripts. The HTBI primer set was used in a first-round RT-PCR of the TCR CDR3. One entry per CDR3 protein results from TCRdb running MiXCR on the multiplex PCR reads. Among fewer than 550,000 distinct CDR3 sequences, approximately 24% were seen once, and the ten largest hold 11%. CDR1 is DFQATT and CDR2 is SNEGSKA in the germline V gene (reference sequence). V gave up 3 bases and J gave up 5 bases, with 7 bases separating them. The CDR3 spans 11 residues. At least ten counts were recorded for this clonotype. Its target is unknown.

Sample: blood. The V call is TRBV20-1, the J call TRBJ2-5, with unresolved D. The source of this sequence is a woman in her twenties or thirties with Graves' ophthalmopathy. The CDR3: CSASLGETQYF. As DNA, the CDR3 is TGCAGTGCTAGTCTGGGTGAGACCCAGTACTTC.